Below are 4 T cell receptor beta chains sequenced from a single sample in a study of blood T cell repertoires in COVID-19. Sequenced by immunoSEQ multiplex PCR; TCRdb stores in-frame clones only, minus some. The table records hundreds of thousands of clones, about 90% of them present only once. Sequencing was carried out using PBMCs or T cells enriched from blood (not recorded which). All receptors come from a woman in her fifties or sixties in a cohort exposed to, infected with or recovered from COVID-19 (not recorded which).

CDR3 protein: CASSLVPAGGLYEQYF. The CDR3 bases are TGTGCCAGCAGCTTGGTTCCAGCGGGGGGGCTTTACGAGCAGTACTTC. The chain carries TRBV5-6 and TRBJ2-7, with 10 positions matching TRBD2. The CDR3 is 16 residues long. The germline CDR1 and CDR2 sequences are SGHDT and YYEEEE. Trimming removed 0 bases from V and 4 bases from J; junction bases left unmatched: 7. The variable domain in full, with the rest retrieved from reference TRBV5-6 and TRBJ2-7, is DAGVTQSPTHLIKTRGQQVTLRCSPKSGHDTVSWYQQALGQGPQFIFQYYEEEERQRGNFPDRFSGHQFPNYSSELNVNALLLGDSALYLCASSLVPAGGLYEQYFGPGTRLTVT.

This chain uses TRBV7-3 with TRBJ2-7, with D unclear. The CDR3 length is 12 residues. Germline CDR1 is SGHTA and CDR2 is FQGTGA. Trimming removed 5 bases from V and 6 bases from J, with 11 bases in between. CDR3 amino acids: CASSPRQGEQYF. The CDR3 nucleotides read TGTGCCAGCAGCCCCAGACAAGGCGAGCAGTACTTC.

The chain has TRBV10-3 and TRBJ2-3, with unresolved D. CDR1 ENHRY and CDR2 SYGVKD come from the germline V gene. V was pared by 11 bases and J by 2 bases, with 20 bases between. The CDR3 loop spans 15 amino acids. The CDR3 coding sequence is TGTGCCTTTGGTCCCGGGTCCAGTCCCACAGATACGCAGTATTTT. Amino acids: CAFGPGSSPTDTQYF.

V usage is TRBV9 and J usage is TRBJ1-3; 9 bases match TRBD1. Germline lookup yields CDR1 SGDLS and CDR2 YYNGEE. The CDR3 extends over 14 amino acids. J was trimmed by 4 bases and V by 3 bases; bases with no gene match: 2. The CDR3 loop reads CASSADRGGNTIYF. CDR3 nucleotide sequence: TGTGCCAGCAGCGCGGACAGGGGAGGAAACACCATATATTTT. Supplemented by reference TRBV9 and TRBJ1-3, the full variable domain reads DSGVTQTPKHLITATGQRVTLRCSPRSGDLSVYWYQQSLDQGLQFLIQYYNGEERAKGNILERFSAQQFPDLHSELNLSSLELGDSALYFCASSADRGGNTIYFGEGSWLTVV.